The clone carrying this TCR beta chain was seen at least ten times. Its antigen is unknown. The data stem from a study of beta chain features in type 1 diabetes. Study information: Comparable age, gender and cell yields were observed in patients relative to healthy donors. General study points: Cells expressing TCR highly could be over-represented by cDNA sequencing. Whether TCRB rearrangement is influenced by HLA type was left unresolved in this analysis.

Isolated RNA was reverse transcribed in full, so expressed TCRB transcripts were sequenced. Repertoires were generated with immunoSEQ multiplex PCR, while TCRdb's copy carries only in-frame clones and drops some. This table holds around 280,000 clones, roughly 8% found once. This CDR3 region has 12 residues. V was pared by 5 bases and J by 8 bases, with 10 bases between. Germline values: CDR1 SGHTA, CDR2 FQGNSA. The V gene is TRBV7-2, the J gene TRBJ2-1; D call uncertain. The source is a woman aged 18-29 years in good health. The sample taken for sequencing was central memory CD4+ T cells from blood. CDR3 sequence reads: CASSKSGYEQFF. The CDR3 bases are TGTGCCAGCAGCAAATCTGGCTATGAGCAGTTCTTC. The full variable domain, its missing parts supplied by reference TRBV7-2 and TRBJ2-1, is GAGVSQSPSNKVTEKGKDVELRCDPISGHTALYWYRQSLGQGLEFLIYFQGNSAPDKSGLPSDRFSAERTGGSVSTLTIQRTQQEDSAVYLCASSKSGYEQFFGPGTRLTVL.